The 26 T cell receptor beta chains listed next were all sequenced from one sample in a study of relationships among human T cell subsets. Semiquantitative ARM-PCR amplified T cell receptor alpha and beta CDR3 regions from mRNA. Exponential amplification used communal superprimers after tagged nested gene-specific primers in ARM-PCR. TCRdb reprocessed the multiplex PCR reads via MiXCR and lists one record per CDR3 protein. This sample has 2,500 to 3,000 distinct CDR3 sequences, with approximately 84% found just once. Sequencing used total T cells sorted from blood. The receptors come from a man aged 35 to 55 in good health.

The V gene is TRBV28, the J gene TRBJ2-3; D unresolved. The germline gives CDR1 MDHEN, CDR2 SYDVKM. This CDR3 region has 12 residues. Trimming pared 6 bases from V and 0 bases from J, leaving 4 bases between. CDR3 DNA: TGTGCCAGCAGGTCTAGCACAGATACGCAGTATTTT. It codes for CASRSSTDTQYF.

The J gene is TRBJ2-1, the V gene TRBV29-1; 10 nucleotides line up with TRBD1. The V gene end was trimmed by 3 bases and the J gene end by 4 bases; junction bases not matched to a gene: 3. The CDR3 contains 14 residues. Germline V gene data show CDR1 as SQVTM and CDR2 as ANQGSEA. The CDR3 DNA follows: TGCAGCGTTGACCCGGGACAGGGGTACAATGAGCAGTTCTTC. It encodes CSVDPGQGYNEQFF.

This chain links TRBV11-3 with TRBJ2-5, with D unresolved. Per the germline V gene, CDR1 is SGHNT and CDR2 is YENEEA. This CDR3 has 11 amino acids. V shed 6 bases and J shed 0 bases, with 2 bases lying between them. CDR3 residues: CASSNQETQYF. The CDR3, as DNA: TGTGCCAGCAGTAACCAAGAGACCCAGTACTTC. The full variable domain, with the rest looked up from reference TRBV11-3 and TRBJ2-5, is EAGVVQSPRYKIIEKKQPVAFWCNPISGHNTLYWYLQNLGQGPELLIRYENEEAVDDSQLPKDRFSAERLKGVDSTLKIQPAELGDSAVYLCASSNQETQYFGPGTRLLVL.

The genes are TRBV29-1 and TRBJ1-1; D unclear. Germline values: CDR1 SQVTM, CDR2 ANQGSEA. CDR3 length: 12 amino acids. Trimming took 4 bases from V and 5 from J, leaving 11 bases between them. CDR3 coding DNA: TGCAGCGTTGTCACGGGTTGGACTGAAGCTTTCTTT. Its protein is CSVVTGWTEAFF.

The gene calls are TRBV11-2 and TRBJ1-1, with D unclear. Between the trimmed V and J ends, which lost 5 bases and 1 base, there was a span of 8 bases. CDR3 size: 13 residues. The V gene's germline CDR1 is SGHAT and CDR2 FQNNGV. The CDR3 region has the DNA TGTGCCAGCAGCCTTAAACCGAACACTGAAGCTTTCTTT. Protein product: CASSLKPNTEAFF.

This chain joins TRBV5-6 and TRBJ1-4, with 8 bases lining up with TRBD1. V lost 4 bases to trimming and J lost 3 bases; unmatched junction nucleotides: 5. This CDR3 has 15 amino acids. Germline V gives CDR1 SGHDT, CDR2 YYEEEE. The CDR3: CASSPTGGANEKLFF. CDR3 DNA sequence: TGTGCCAGCAGCCCTACAGGGGGAGCTAATGAAAAACTGTTTTTT.

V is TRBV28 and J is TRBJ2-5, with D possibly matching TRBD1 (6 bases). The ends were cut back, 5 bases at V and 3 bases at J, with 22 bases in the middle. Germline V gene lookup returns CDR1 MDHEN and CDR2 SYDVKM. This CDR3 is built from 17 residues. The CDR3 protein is CASSPPPPAGAKETQYF. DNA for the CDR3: TGTGCCAGCAGTCCGCCCCCTCCGGCAGGGGCCAAAGAGACCCAGTACTTC.

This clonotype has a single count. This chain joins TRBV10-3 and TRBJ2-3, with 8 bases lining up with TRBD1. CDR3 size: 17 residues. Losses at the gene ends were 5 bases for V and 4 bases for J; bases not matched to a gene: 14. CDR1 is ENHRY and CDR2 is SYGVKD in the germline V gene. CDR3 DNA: TGTGCCATCAGTCCGACCCGGACAGGGATATGGGCAGATACGCAGTATTTT. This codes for CAISPTRTGIWADTQYF.

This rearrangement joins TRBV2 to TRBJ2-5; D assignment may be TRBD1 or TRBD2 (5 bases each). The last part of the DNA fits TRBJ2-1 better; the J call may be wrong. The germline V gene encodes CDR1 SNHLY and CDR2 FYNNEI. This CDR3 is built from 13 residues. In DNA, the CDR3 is TGTGCCAGCAGTGCTAGCCAGGGTGCTGAGCAGTTCTTC. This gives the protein CASSASQGAEQFF.

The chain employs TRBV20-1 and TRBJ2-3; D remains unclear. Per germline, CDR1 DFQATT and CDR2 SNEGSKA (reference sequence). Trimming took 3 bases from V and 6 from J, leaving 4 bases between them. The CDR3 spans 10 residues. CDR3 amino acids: CSASLDTQYF. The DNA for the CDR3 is TGCAGTGCTAGTCTGGATACGCAGTATTTT.

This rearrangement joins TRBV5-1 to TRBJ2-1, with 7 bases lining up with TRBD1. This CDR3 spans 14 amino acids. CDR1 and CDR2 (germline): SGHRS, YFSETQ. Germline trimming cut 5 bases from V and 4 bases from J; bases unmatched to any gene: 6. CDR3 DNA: TGCGCCAGCAGGTCGACAGGGCCTTACAATGAGCAGTTCTTC. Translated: CASRSTGPYNEQFF.

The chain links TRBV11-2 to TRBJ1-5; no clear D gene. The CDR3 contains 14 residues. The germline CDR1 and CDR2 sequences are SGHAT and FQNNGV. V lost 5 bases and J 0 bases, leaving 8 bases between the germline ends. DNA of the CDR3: TGTGCCAGCAGCCTCTCCGATAGCAATCAGCCCCAGCATTTT. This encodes CASSLSDSNQPQHF.

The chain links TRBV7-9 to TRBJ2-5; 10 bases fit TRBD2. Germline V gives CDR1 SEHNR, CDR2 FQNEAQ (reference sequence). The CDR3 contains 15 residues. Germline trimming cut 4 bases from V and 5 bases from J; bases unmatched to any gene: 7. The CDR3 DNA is TGTGCCAGCAGCTCGAAAGCGGGGGGGGAGGAGACCCAGTACTTC. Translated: CASSSKAGGEETQYF.

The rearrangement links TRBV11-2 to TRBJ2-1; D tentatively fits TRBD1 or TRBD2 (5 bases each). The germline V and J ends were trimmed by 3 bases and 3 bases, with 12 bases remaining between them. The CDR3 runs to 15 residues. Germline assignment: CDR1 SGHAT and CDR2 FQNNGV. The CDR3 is CASSFPGRNYNEQFF. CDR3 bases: TGTGCCAGCAGCTTTCCGGGACGGAACTACAATGAGCAGTTCTTC.

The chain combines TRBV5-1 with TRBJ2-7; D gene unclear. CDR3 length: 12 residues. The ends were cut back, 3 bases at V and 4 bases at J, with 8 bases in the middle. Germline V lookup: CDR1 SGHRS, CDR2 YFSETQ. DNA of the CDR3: TGCGCCAGCAGCTCGACCGGGTACGAGCAGTACTTC. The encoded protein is CASSSTGYEQYF.

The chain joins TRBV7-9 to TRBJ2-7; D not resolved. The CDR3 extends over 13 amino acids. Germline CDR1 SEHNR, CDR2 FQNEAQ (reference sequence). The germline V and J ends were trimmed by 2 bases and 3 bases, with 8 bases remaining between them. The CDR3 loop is CASSLNTVYEQYF. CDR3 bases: TGTGCCAGCAGCTTAAATACAGTCTACGAGCAGTACTTC.

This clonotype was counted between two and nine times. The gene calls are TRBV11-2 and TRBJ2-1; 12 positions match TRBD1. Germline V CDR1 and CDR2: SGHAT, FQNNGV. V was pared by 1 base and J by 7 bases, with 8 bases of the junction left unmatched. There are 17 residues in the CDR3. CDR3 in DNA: TGTGCCAGCAGCTTAGTAACCCGGGACAGGGGGCGGAATGAGCAGTTCTTC. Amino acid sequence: CASSLVTRDRGRNEQFF.

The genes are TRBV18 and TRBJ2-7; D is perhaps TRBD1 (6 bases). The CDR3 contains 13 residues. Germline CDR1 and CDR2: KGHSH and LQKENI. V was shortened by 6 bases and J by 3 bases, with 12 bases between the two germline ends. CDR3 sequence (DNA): TGTGCCAGCTCGCCGCAGGGACACTACGAGCAGTACTTC. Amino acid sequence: CASSPQGHYEQYF.

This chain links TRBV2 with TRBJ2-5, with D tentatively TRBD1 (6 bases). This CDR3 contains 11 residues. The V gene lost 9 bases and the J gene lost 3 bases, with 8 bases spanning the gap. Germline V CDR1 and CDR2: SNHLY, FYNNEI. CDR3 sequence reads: CASRTEETQYF. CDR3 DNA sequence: TGTGCCAGTCGGACAGAAGAGACCCAGTACTTC.

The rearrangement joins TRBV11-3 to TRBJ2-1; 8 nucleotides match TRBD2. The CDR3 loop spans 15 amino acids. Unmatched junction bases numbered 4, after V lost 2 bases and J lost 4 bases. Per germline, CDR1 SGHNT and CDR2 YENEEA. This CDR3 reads CASSLNSGGYNEQFF. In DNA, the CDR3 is TGTGCCAGCAGCTTAAACAGCGGGGGTTACAATGAGCAGTTCTTC.

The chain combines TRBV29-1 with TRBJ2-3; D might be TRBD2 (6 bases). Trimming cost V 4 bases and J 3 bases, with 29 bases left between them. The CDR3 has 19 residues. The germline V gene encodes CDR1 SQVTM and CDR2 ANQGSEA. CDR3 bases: TGCAGCGTTGCATTAGGGCTAGCAACCCTGTTAGGGAGGACAGATACGCAGTATTTT. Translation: CSVALGLATLLGRTDTQYF.

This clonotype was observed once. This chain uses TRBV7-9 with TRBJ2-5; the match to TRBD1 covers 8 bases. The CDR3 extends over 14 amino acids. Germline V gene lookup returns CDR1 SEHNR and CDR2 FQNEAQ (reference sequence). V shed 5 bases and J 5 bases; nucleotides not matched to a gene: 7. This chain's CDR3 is CASSTQGARETQYF. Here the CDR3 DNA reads TGTGCCAGCAGCACCCAGGGGGCTCGGGAGACCCAGTACTTC.

This chain's CDR3 is CASTGAHTSTDTQYF. Written as DNA, the CDR3 is TGTGCCAGCACGGGCGCCCACACTAGCACAGATACGCAGTATTTT. This chain uses TRBV28 with TRBJ2-3; D ambiguous. V shed 7 bases and J shed 0 bases, with 14 bases lying between them. This CDR3 region has 15 residues. Germline-derived CDR1 and CDR2 are MDHEN and SYDVKM. The full variable domain, rest sourced from reference TRBV28 and TRBJ2-3, is DVKVTQSSRYLVKRTGEKVFLECVQDMDHENMFWYRQDPGLGLRLIYFSYDVKMKEKGDIPEGYSVSREKKERFSLILESASTNQTSMYLCASTGAHTSTDTQYFGPGTRLTVL.

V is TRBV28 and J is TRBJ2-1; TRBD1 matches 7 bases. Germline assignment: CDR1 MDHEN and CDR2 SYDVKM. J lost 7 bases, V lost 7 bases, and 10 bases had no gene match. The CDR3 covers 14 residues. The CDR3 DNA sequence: TGTGCCAGCATTGACAGGACAGGCCAAAATGAGCAGTTCTTC. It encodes CASIDRTGQNEQFF.

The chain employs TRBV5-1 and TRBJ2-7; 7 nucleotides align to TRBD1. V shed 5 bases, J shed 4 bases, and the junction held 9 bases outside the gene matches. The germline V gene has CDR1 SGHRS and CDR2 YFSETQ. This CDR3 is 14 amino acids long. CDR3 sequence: CASSSGQPPYEQYF. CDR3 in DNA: TGCGCCAGCAGTTCGGGACAGCCTCCTTACGAGCAGTACTTC. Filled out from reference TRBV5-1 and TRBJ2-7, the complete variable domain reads KAGVTQTPRYLIKTRGQQVTLSCSPISGHRSVSWYQQTPGQGLQFLFEYFSETQRNKGNFPGRFSGRQFSNSRSEMNVSTLELGDSALYLCASSSGQPPYEQYFGPGTRLTVT.

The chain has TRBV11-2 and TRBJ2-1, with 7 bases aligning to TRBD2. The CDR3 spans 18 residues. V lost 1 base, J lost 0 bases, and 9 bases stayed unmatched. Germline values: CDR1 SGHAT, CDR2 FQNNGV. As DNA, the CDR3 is TGTGCCAGCAGCTTAGGCCCGGGGGGAGCGATCTCCTACAATGAGCAGTTCTTC. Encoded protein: CASSLGPGGAISYNEQFF.